This TCR beta chain comes out of a study of T cell clonality in common variable immunodeficiency. General observations from the study: Reportedly, TCR beta sequences from common variable immunodeficiency showed fewer deletions and N-nucleotide insertions.

Remarks on this clone: Its antigen is not identified. The read halts 3 residues ahead of the CDR3 end, with the missing end drawn from the germline J gene.

Repertoires were generated with immunoSEQ multiplex PCR, while TCRdb's copy carries only in-frame clones and drops some. Listed for the sample are some 25,000 clones, none seen a single time. V was clipped by 5 bases and J by 7 bases, with 14 bases between them. Per germline, CDR1 SEHNR and CDR2 FQNEAQ (reference sequence). This CDR3 spans 13 amino acids. The TCR was taken from a human donor with common variable immunodeficiency. The source material was peripheral blood mononuclear cells. The chain uses TRBV7-9 and TRBJ1-2; no firm D call. The CDR3 bases that were read are TGTGCCAGCAGCCAAACATGGGCCGGTGGC. Amino acids: CASSQTWAGG. The entire CDR3 reads CASSQTWAGGYTF.